This T cell receptor beta chain was captured by sequencing in a study of T cells in Graves' hyperthyroidism and ophthalmopathy. Study-level results: Researchers report that a 13 V-J model separated ophthalmopathy from stable hyperthyroidism.

An approximately 9.4 ml volume of fresh peripheral blood provided the PBMCs. The V segment lost 5 bases and the J segment 3 bases; nucleotides outside the gene matches: 10. This CDR3 region has 16 residues. Germline V gives CDR1 MDHEN, CDR2 SYDVKM. Authors of the study amplified TCR beta CDR3 regions from RNA transcripts. The TCR CDR3 first-round RT-PCR relied on the HTBI primer set. TCRdb called the multiplex PCR reads again in MiXCR, with one record for every CDR3 protein. Of roughly 520,000 distinct CDR3 sequences detected, around 24% appear once; the ten largest clones hold around 11%. Comment on this clonotype: Its antigen is unknown.

This chain connects TRBV28 to TRBJ1-5; 7 nucleotides align to TRBD1. The TCR comes from a woman under 40 with Graves' ophthalmopathy. The material sequenced was blood. CDR3 sequence reads: CASSLPGTANNQPQHF. CDR3 DNA: TGTGCCAGCAGTCTACCCGGGACAGCCAACAATCAGCCCCAGCATTTT.